Sequencing of this T cell receptor (beta chain) was carried out in a study of blood T cells in healthy people across ages. For this clonotype: Its antigen is currently unknown.

General study points: Diversity was higher, and naive CD4+ cells more numerous, in long-lived donors than in aged donors.

A sample-barcoded 5' primer and a J-beta primer mix were used in a second PCR of roughly 6 to 11 cycles. TCRdb redid the calling of the 5' RACE reads with MiXCR, one entry per CDR3 protein. The sample carries about 810,000 distinct CDR3 sequences, under 40% recorded once. The CDR3 has 13 amino acids. Trimming cost V 7 bases and J 0 bases, with 8 bases left between them. The germline CDR1 and CDR2 sequences are LGHDT and YNNKEL (reference sequence). This sequence joins TRBV3-1 and TRBJ2-3; D uncertain. Sequencing was done on a sample of blood. The source of this sequence is a man in his late teens or twenties in good health. CDR3 nucleotides: TGTGCCAGCATCCCCCTTAGCACAGATACGCAGTATTTT. Its protein is CASIPLSTDTQYF.